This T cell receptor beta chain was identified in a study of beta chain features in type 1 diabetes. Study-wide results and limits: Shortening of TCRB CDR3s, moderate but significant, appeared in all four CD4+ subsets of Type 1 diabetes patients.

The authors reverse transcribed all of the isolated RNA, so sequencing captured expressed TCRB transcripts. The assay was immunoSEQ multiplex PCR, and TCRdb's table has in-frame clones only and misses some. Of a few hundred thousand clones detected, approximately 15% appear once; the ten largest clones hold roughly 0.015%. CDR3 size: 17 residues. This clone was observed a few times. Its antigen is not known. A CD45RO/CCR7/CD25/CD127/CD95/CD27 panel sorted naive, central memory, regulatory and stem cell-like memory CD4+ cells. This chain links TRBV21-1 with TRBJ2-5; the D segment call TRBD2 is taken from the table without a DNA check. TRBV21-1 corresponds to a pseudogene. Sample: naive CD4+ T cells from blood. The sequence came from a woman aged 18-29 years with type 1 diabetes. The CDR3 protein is CASPDTSAGCHRETQYF. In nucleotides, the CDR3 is TGTGCCAGCCCCGACACCTCAGCGGGGTGCCACCGAGAGACCCAGTACTTC.